The next 13 T cell receptor beta chains were all read from a single sample in a study of cytomegalovirus exposure and HLA in healthy donors. In the PCR, 60 Vbeta and 13 Jbeta primers were used. The method was immunoSEQ multiplex PCR; TCRdb's version includes in-frame clones alone and lacks a portion of them. The sample holds 150,000 to 200,000 clones, more than 60% seen once. The sample comprised PBMCs. The origin of the receptors is a young man in good health and CMV-seropositive.

This chain links TRBV28 with TRBJ1-1; no reliable D call. The CDR3 covers 13 residues. The germline V gene encodes CDR1 MDHEN and CDR2 SYDVKM. With 11 bases removed from V and 1 base from J, the gap between germline ends came to 14 bases. The CDR3 region is CAQAPPGNTEAFF. DNA of the CDR3: TGTGCCCAAGCACCCCCCGGGAACACTGAAGCTTTCTTT.

Notes on this clone: Other DNA sequences in this sample translate to the same CDR3. The rearrangement joins TRBV11-2 to TRBJ2-2; 8 bases fit TRBD1. Germline V gene lookup returns CDR1 SGHAT and CDR2 FQNNGV. V shed 1 base, J shed 2 bases, and the junction held 3 bases outside the gene matches. The CDR3 consists of 16 residues. In DNA, the CDR3 is TGTGCCAGCAGCTTAGCAGGGGGCCTAAACACCGGGGAGCTGTTTTTT. It translates to CASSLAGGLNTGELFF.

This sequence joins TRBV6-1 and TRBJ2-1; TRBD2 matches 9 bases. The CDR3 is 14 residues long. V trimming: 3 bases; J trimming: 7 bases; junction bases outside the gene matches: 4. The germline V gene encodes CDR1 MNHNS and CDR2 SASEGT. The CDR3 DNA sequence: TGTGCCAGCAGTGACCCTAGCGGGACTAATGAGCAGTTCTTC. Protein: CASSDPSGTNEQFF.

The rearrangement uses TRBV15 and TRBJ2-1; TRBD1 agrees at 12 bases. J lost 8 bases, V lost 5 bases, and 10 bases had no gene match. This CDR3 has 16 amino acids. CDR1 is LNHNV and CDR2 is YYDKDF in the germline V gene (reference sequence). CDR3 residues: CATSSPGQGAGYEQFF. Written as DNA, the CDR3 is TGTGCCACCAGCTCCCCGGGACAGGGGGCAGGGTATGAGCAGTTCTTC.

V and J are TRBV30 and TRBJ2-5, with D tentatively TRBD1 (6 bases). Trimming cost V 2 bases and J 1 base, with 11 bases left between them. The CDR3 is 14 amino acids. The germline V gene has CDR1 GTSNPN and CDR2 SVGIG (reference sequence). CDR3 residues: CAWSPGAAQETQYF. CDR3 sequence (DNA): TGTGCCTGGAGTCCAGGGGCGGCCCAAGAGACCCAGTACTTC.

This clone came up a few times. A junction boundary mismatches the germline segment, possibly from a read error. The V and J genes are TRBV5-6 and TRBJ1-2; 8 bases are shared with TRBD1. The CDR3 has 13 residues. CDR1 and CDR2 from the germline V gene are SGHDT and YYEEEE. The CDR3 loop is CASRGQGNYGYPF. DNA for the CDR3: TGTGCCAGCAGAGGACAGGGCAACTATGGCTACCCCTTC.

The chain employs TRBV27 and TRBJ2-7, with TRBD2 matching 11 bases. The CDR3 is 18 residues long. Germline V gene lookup returns CDR1 MNHEY and CDR2 SMNVEV (reference sequence). V trimming: 2 bases; J trimming: 2 bases; junction bases outside the gene matches: 11. The CDR3 bases are TGTGCCAGCAGTTTAAAGACCCGACTAGCGGGGTCTGCCTACGAGCAGTACTTC. Its translation is CASSLKTRLAGSAYEQYF.

This clone was picked up a small number of times. The gene calls are TRBV6-1 and TRBJ2-7; TRBD2 agrees at 8 bases. The V gene's germline CDR1 is MNHNS and CDR2 SASEGT. V lost 2 bases, J lost 6 bases, and 9 bases stayed unmatched. The CDR3 extends over 15 amino acids. The CDR3 nucleotides read TGTGCCAGCAGTGAACAAGGCGGGAGGTCAGGCGAGCAGTACTTC. Its protein is CASSEQGGRSGEQYF.

The DNA of the CDR3 is TGTGCCAGTATGGGACAGGCCATTACTAGCTCTGGAAACACCATATATTTT. The encoded protein is CASMGQAITSSGNTIYF. The chain employs TRBV19 and TRBJ1-3, with 8 nucleotides matching TRBD1. Per germline, CDR1 LNHDA and CDR2 SQIVND (reference sequence). J was trimmed by 0 bases and V by 7 bases; bases with no gene match: 11. This CDR3 has 17 residues. Drawing the rest from reference TRBV19 and TRBJ1-3, the complete variable domain is DGGITQSPKYLFRKEGQNVTLSCEQNLNHDAMYWYRQDPGQGLRLIYYSQIVNDFQKGDIAEGYSVSREKKESFPLTVTSAQKNPTAFYLCASMGQAITSSGNTIYFGEGSWLTVV.

This clone has only one observation. This rearrangement joins TRBV21-1 to TRBJ2-1; the table's D call TRBD2 went unverified against the DNA. TRBV21-1 is reported as a pseudogene. The CDR3 is made up of 15 amino acids. The CDR3 region is CASSLGLAGVYEQFF. The CDR3 DNA sequence: TGTGCCAGCAGCTTGGGACTAGCGGGAGTCTATGAGCAGTTCTTC.

This chain links TRBV29-1 with TRBJ2-5, with TRBD1 matching 9 bases. V dropped 8 bases and J dropped 2; count of bases not matched to a gene: 15. CDR1 is SQVTM and CDR2 is ANQGSEA in the germline V gene. CDR3 length: 16 amino acids. The CDR3 region is CSLIPLDRGSQETQYF. The CDR3 region has the DNA TGCAGCCTTATACCCCTGGACAGGGGATCGCAAGAGACCCAGTACTTC.

The chain joins TRBV2 to TRBJ2-1, with 7 bases identical to TRBD1. The germline CDR1 and CDR2 sequences are SNHLY and FYNNEI. Trimming removed 7 bases from V and 13 bases from J; junction bases left unmatched: 16. The CDR3 loop spans 14 amino acids. CDR3 region: CASILGGLGGKQFF. The CDR3 DNA sequence: TGTGCCAGCATATTAGGGGGCCTAGGGGGAAAACAGTTCTTC. The full variable domain, completed using reference TRBV2 and TRBJ2-1, is EPEVTQTPSHQVTQMGQEVILRCVPISNHLYFYWYRQILGQKVEFLVSFYNNEISEKSEIFDDQFSVERPDGSNFTLKIRSTKLEDSAMYFCASILGGLGGKQFFGPGTRLTVL.

The chain is built from TRBV10-2 and TRBJ2-7; 10 bases are shared with TRBD2. Losses at the gene ends were 7 bases for V and 3 bases for J; bases not matched to a gene: 3. Germline lookup yields CDR1 WSHSY and CDR2 SAAADI. This CDR3 is 13 amino acids long. Here the CDR3 reads CASNRLAGYEQYF. CDR3 in DNA: TGCGCCAGCAACCGACTAGCGGGCTACGAGCAGTACTTC.